This record looks at one T cell receptor (beta chain) sequence and its context. Its target is unknown. The CDR3 end is not reached by the read, which stops 3 residues before it; the germline J gene fills it in. The repertoire was sequenced with immunoSEQ multiplex PCR; TCRdb's copy has only in-frame clones and lacks some. Here the sample table reports about 52,000 clones. This record comes from a study of Tregs in tolerant kidney transplant recipients. Study-level findings and limits: Tregs expanded with activated donor B cells seemed most donor-specific. In tolerant patients, donor-specific Tregs outgrew total Tregs, suggesting antigen-driven expansion. Changing PCR primers prevented nucleotide comparison between some patients' samples.

With 3 bases clipped from V and 6 bases from J, the junction kept 7 bases outside the gene matches. The V gene's germline CDR1 is LNHDA and CDR2 SQIVND (reference sequence). This CDR3 comprises 15 residues. The chain employs TRBV19 and TRBJ2-1, with 8 bases aligning to TRBD2. The TCR was taken from a human donor who received a combined kidney and bone marrow transplant. The starting material was CD4+ T cells from blood, obtained before the transplant. The CDR3 reads CASSILTSGPNEQFF. CDR3 DNA, as far as it was read: TGTGCCAGTAGTATTTTAACTAGCGGACCCAATGAG.